This record concerns one TCR beta chain sequence. Antigen: not known. Prior to thyroid surgery, none of the patients had received any treatment. This specimen belongs to a study of metastatic and nonmetastatic thyroid tumors. Overall study context: Thyroid patients, malignant and benign, had repertoires compared across blood and tumor or nodule tissue. Study-level results: Reported TCR beta diversity, measured in blood and tumor, was significantly higher for malignant thyroid tumors than for benign nodules.

The germline V gene has CDR1 LGHNA and CDR2 YNFKEQ. V lost 6 bases to trimming and J lost 10 bases; unmatched junction nucleotides: 19. CDR3 length: 16 residues. In the source study's methods: CDR3 was compared across clinicopathological groups, and the resulting differences were used to build a distant-metastasis classifier for papillary thyroid cancer. TCRdb re-analyzed the PCR reads through MiXCR. TCRdb assigned the V and J calls; the authors' analysis was not used. The profile shows around 14,000 clones, about 23% of them singletons. The V call is TRBV4-2, the J call TRBJ1-1; the match to TRBD1 covers 8 bases. This clonotype originated in a female donor with papillary thyroid cancer or a benign thyroid nodule (not recorded which). Some clones in this sample may be carry-over from other donors' samples. Sequences were obtained from tumor tissue. CDR3 coding DNA: TGTGCCAGCAGTCTAATCCTTGAGACAGGGGCGCGAGTAGCTTTCTTT. Protein: CASSLILETGARVAFF.